What follows are 11 T cell receptor beta chains derived from one specimen sequenced in a study of CXCR3-negative and CXCR3-positive naive CD8 T cells. Whole-study findings and limits: More hydrophobic TRB CDR3s occurred in CXCR3-positive than in CXCR3-negative naive cells.

5' RACE that incorporated UMI labels was used to prepare the TRB cDNA libraries. TCRdb reanalyzed the 5' RACE reads, giving one entry per CDR3 protein sequence and no DNA. Its table records 7,000 or so distinct CDR3 sequences. Their cognate antigens are unknown. The sample was naive CXCR3+ CD8+ T cells from blood. Subset of the sample: CD45RO-CCR7+CD27+CD95- naive CD8+ T cells expressing CXCR3 (TNR3+). The receptors here all came from a human donor in good health. Some clones in this sample may be carry-over from other donors' samples.

According to its frequency, this clonotype is medium-sized. This CDR3 is CASSQWIQGSFDGYTF. The V call is TRBV4-1, the J call TRBJ1-2; TCRdb's D call of TRBD1 is untestable without DNA. Germline V lookup: CDR1 MGHRA, CDR2 YSYEKL. The CDR3 is 16 amino acids.

CDR3 region: CATSRDLEGIYTEAFF. This chain connects TRBV15 to TRBJ1-1; TCRdb calls TRBD1, which cannot be checked without DNA. Looked up from germline, CDR1 is LNHNV and CDR2 is YYDKDF (reference sequence). The CDR3 sequence is 16 residues long. The full variable domain, rest sourced from reference TRBV15 and TRBJ1-1, is DAMVIQNPRYQVTQFGKPVTLSCSQTLNHNVMYWYQQKSSQAPKLLFHYYDKDFNNEADTPDNFQSRRPNTSFCFLDIRSPGLGDTAMYLCATSRDLEGIYTEAFFGQGTRLTVV.

This chain links TRBV27 with TRBJ2-1; no DNA is available, so the TRBD1 call from TCRdb remains unchecked. The CDR3 extends over 16 amino acids. The germline V gene encodes CDR1 MNHEY and CDR2 SMNVEV (reference sequence). The CDR3 reads CASSSGQGSSYNEQFF.

This clonotype is classed as medium-sized by frequency. This sequence joins TRBV7-9 and TRBJ2-1; TCRdb's D call, TRBD1, is unchecked because there is no DNA. The CDR3 consists of 11 residues. Germline-derived CDR1 and CDR2 are SEHNR and FQNEAQ (reference sequence). CDR3 residues: CASSGGNEQFF.

V usage is TRBV2 and J usage is TRBJ2-5; TCRdb designates TRBD1, a call that cannot be tested without DNA. The CDR3 is made up of 13 amino acids. From germline, CDR1 is SNHLY and CDR2 FYNNEI. CDR3 amino acids: CASSTDREETQYF. The variable domain in full, with the rest retrieved from reference TRBV2 and TRBJ2-5, is EPEVTQTPSHQVTQMGQEVILRCVPISNHLYFYWYRQILGQKVEFLVSFYNNEISEKSEIFDDQFSVERPDGSNFTLKIRSTKLEDSAMYFCASSTDREETQYFGPGTRLLVL.

Frequency places this clonotype as medium-sized (0.01 to 0.1%). V gene TRBV29-1 combines with J gene TRBJ2-1. CDR1 SQVTM and CDR2 ANQGSEA come from the germline V gene. The CDR3 extends over 12 amino acids. Here the CDR3 reads CSVEFRYNEQFF.

The chain joins TRBV2 to TRBJ2-1; TCRdb outputs TRBD2, but without DNA this stays unchecked. The germline gives CDR1 SNHLY, CDR2 FYNNEI. The CDR3 is 15 amino acids. CDR3 protein: CASSDPRSSYNEQFF.

This clonotype is identified as medium-sized from frequency. The rearrangement links TRBV12-3 or TRBV12-4 to TRBJ2-1. The CDR3 is 13 residues long. The CDR3 is CASISVPYNEQFF.

This clonotype registers medium-sized by frequency. J is TRBJ2-1 and V is TRBV20-1; TCRdb designates TRBD1, a call that cannot be tested without DNA. This CDR3 is 16 amino acids long. Germline V gene data show CDR1 as DFQATT and CDR2 as SNEGSKA (reference sequence). CDR3 protein: CSARGFMGRNAGEQFF.

This rearrangement joins TRBV20-1 to TRBJ2-1; TCRdb lists TRBD2, though no DNA is available to test this call. Germline CDR1 and CDR2: DFQATT and SNEGSKA (reference sequence). CDR3 size: 14 residues. The CDR3 sequence is CSAKLAGAYNEQFF.

This chain joins TRBV2 and TRBJ2-5; TCRdb picks TRBD2, but there is no DNA to check that call. Germline V lookup: CDR1 SNHLY, CDR2 FYNNEI. CDR3 length: 15 amino acids. This chain's CDR3 is CASHPEAGLQETQYF. Together with reference TRBV2 and TRBJ2-5, the CDR3 gives the full variable domain: EPEVTQTPSHQVTQMGQEVILRCVPISNHLYFYWYRQILGQKVEFLVSFYNNEISEKSEIFDDQFSVERPDGSNFTLKIRSTKLEDSAMYFCASHPEAGLQETQYFGPGTRLLVL.